A selection of T cell receptor beta chains follows, all from one sample in a study of control samples from healthy donors and cancer patients. The method was immunoSEQ multiplex PCR; TCRdb's version includes in-frame clones alone and lacks a portion of them. The sample lists 45,000 to 60,000 clones, roughly 94% occurring once. The sample consisted of blood. The receptors come from a man aged 25-40 years in good health. CDR3s leave out the opening cysteine and the closing phenylalanine or tryptophan.

length,J,V,CDR3
13,TRBJ2-2,TRBV10-1,ASSNQVLDTGELF
14,TRBJ1-6,TRBV4-1,ASSQVDRARNSPLH
14,TRBJ2-1,TRBV10-1,ASSESKGSSYNEQF
14,TRBJ2-3,TRBV5-1,ASSPSGKSQSYTQY
13,TRBJ1-5,TRBV28,ASSRRVYSNQPQH
11,TRBJ1-3,TRBV6-6,ASTTVSGNTIY
11,TRBJ1-6,TRBV10-3,AISDGRDSPLH
14,TRBJ1-6,TRBV30,AWSVHSGRAGSPLH
12,TRBJ2-1,TRBV27,ASSVAGAYNEQF
17,TRBJ2-3,TRBV19,ASSIGLRLAGDRTDTQY
13,TRBJ2-7,TRBV6-5,ASSPGQGRFYEQY
14,TRBJ1-5,TRBV5-6,ASSPRRGTGDQPQH
13,TRBJ1-4,TRBV5-6,ASSFAAGDGEKLF
14,TRBJ1-6,TRBV3-1/TRBV3-2,ASSPLSGRDNSPLH
14,TRBJ2-1,TRBV5-1,ASSLAGAVQYNEQF
13,TRBJ2-2,TRBV30,AWSVLAGRAGELF
11,TRBJ1-1,TRBV9,ASSVGGYTEAF
12,TRBJ2-1,TRBV7-9,ASSLVRTDNEQF
11,TRBJ1-2,TRBV9,ASSERQGAGYT
12,TRBJ1-5,TRBV7-9,ASSSQGSNQPQH
16,TRBJ2-5,TRBV7-8,ASSGALSGHTYQETQY
12,TRBJ1-3,TRBV6-4,ASSGTGAGNTIY
11,TRBJ1-5,TRBV30,AWSVEDTQPQH
12,TRBJ2-1,TRBV27,ASSFSGVHNEQF
14,TRBJ2-1,TRBV7-3,ASSLGTSGSGNEQF
15,TRBJ2-1,TRBV5-1,ASSLGAGGYPGNEQF
14,TRBJ2-3,TRBV28,ASDRGLAGEVDTQY
10,TRBJ2-2,TRBV12-3/TRBV12-4,ASSFLTGELF
13,TRBJ1-3,TRBV3-1/TRBV3-2,ASSHLTGRGNTIY
12,TRBJ2-7,TRBV30,AWSTGQGDYEQY
15,TRBJ1-4,TRBV6-1,ASSERPGGRSGEKLF
12,TRBJ2-3,TRBV30,AWSAASSTDTQY
10,TRBJ2-2,TRBV4-2,ASSPRSGELF
14,TRBJ2-4,TRBV7-9,ASSSGAVLAKNIQY
15,TRBJ1-4,TRBV7-9,ASSLHRAPAANEKLF
14,TRBJ1-1,TRBV18,ASSPWEGWGNTEAF
12,TRBJ1-5,TRBV19,ASSLMGARQPQH
13,TRBJ2-3,TRBV13,ASSLYREFADTQY
12,TRBJ1-4,TRBV25-1,ASGDGTANEKLF
14,TRBJ1-4,TRBV4-1,ASSPSRQGAGEKLF
14,TRBJ2-1,TRBV9,ASSVWGQGSRNEQF